The source of this T cell receptor (beta chain) is a study of STAT5B mutations in CD4+ large granular lymphocyte leukemia. Overall study results and limits: Top patient clones used TRBV06 genes more often: 8/27 versus 2/35 in controls. Patient CD4-sorted repertoires stayed more clonal than healthy ones after leukemic-clone removal. Without HLA matching, higher CD4+ than CD8+ T-LGLL clonality could reflect small sample size.

As handled by the study authors: A productive frequency of 2.59 x 10-5 was the lowest detectable. Here immunoSEQ multiplex PCR was the method, and the copy in TCRdb shows in-frame clones only, minus some. D and trimming were read from the DNA, whereas the V and J calls and clone size are those reported in that table. This table holds about 46,000 clones, around 82% found once. On this clone: Its antigen is unknown.

The CDR3 has 16 amino acids. V dropped 1 base and J dropped 5; count of bases not matched to a gene: 12. Germline-derived CDR1 and CDR2 are SQVTM and ANQGSEA. The chain combines TRBV29-1 with TRBJ2-5; 8 positions match TRBD1. The receptor was isolated from a human donor in good health. Sequenced input: CD4+ T cells from blood buffy coats. The CDR3 DNA reads TGCAGCGTTGAAGGGCCTAGGACAGGGCTTAGGGAGACCCAGTACTTC. Amino acids: CSVEGPRTGLRETQYF.